The present T cell receptor (beta chain) was sequenced within a study of shared clonotypes between healthy human individuals. Study-wide results and limits: Lower generation probabilities were found for non-shared clonotypes than for those shared by all four donors.

Worth noting for this clone: The antigen is not known.

Deep-level assay runs were performed. Original processing methods: Sequence data from immunoSEQ were junction-only and lacked quality scores; consequently, filtering differed. The data were produced by immunoSEQ multiplex PCR, yet TCRdb's version contains in-frame clones alone and is incomplete. V, J and clone size were drawn from that table, and D and trimming were deduced from the DNA. This sample yields 2 million to 2.5 million clones, of which approximately 95% are seen a single time; 0.1% to 0.15% belongs to the top ten. The donors were adults (healthy and HIV-negative) with no recent acute infections or vaccinations. The V gene's germline CDR1 is SGHNT and CDR2 YENEEA. This CDR3 is 13 amino acids long. Trimming left V 5 bases short and J 7 bases short, with 14 bases between.

The chain links TRBV11-3 to TRBJ2-5, with D tentatively TRBD1 or TRBD2 (5 bases each). This clonotype originated in a man aged 18 to 35 in good health. The sample was naive CD4+ T cells sorted from blood. Stated subset: CD45RA+ positively selected. The CDR3, as DNA: TGTGCCAGCAGCCCCGTCAGGGACGGGACCCAGTACTTC. Translating it yields CASSPVRDGTQYF.